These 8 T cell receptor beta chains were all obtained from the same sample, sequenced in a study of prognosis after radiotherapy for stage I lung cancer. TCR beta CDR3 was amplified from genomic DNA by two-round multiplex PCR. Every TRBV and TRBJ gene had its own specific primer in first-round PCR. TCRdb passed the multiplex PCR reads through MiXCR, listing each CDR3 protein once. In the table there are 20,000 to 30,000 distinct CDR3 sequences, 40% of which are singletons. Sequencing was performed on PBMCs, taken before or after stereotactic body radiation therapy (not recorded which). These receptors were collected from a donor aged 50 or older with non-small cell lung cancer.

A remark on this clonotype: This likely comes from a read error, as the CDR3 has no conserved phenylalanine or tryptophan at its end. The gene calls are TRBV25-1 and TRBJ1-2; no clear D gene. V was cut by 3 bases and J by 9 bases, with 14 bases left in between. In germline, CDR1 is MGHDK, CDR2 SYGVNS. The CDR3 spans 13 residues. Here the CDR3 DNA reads TGTGCCAGCAGTGATTGGAGTGGGTATCGCTACACCCTC. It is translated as CASSDWSGYRYTL.

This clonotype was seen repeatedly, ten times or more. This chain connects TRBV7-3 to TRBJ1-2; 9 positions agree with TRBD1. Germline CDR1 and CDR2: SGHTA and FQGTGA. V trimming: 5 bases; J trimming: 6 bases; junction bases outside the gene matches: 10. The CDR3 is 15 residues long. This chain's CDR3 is CASSPASGTGNGYTF. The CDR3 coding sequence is TGTGCCAGCAGCCCCGCCTCCGGGACAGGGAATGGCTACACCTTC.

The CDR3 region is CASSDRADSTDTQYF. CDR3 sequence (DNA): TGTGCCAGCAGTGATCGGGCGGATAGCACAGATACGCAGTATTTT. This sequence joins TRBV6-4 and TRBJ2-3; D is ambiguous. The V gene lost 3 bases and the J gene lost 0 bases, with 10 bases spanning the gap. CDR3 length: 15 amino acids. CDR1 and CDR2 from the germline V gene are MRHNA and SNTAGT.

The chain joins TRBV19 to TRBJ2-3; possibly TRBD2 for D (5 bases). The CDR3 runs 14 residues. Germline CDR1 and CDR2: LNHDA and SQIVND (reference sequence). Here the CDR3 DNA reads TGTTCCAATAGTTGGGCTAGCAGCACAGATACGCAGTATTTT. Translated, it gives CSNSWASSTDTQYF.

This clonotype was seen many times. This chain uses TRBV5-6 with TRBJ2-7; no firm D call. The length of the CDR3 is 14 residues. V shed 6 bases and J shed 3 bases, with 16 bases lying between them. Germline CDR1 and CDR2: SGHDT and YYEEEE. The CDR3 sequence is CASTTRLGYYEQYF. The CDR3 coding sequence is TGTGCCAGCACCACTCGACTCGGCTACTACGAGCAGTACTTC.

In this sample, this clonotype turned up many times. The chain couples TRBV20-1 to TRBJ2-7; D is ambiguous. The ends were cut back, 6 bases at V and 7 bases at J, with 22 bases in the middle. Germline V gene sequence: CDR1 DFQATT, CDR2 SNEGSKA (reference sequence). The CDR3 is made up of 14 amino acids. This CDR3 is CSANPLYTPREQYF. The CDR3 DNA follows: TGCAGTGCGAACCCTTTATACACTCCTAGGGAGCAGTACTTC.

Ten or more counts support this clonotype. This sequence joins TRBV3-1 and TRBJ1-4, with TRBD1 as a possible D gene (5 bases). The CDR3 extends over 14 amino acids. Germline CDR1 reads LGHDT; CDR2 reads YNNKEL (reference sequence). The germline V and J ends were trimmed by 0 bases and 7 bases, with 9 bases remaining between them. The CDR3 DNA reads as TGTGCCAGCAGCCAAGATTCCAGGGTTGAAAAACTGTTTTTT. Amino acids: CASSQDSRVEKLFF.

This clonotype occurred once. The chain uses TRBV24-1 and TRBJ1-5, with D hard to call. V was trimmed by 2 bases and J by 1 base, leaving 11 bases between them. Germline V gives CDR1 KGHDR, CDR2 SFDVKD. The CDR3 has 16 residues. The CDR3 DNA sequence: TGTGCCACCAGTGATTCCTCCCGGGCCAGCAATCAGCCCCAGCATTTT. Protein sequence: CATSDSSRASNQPQHF.